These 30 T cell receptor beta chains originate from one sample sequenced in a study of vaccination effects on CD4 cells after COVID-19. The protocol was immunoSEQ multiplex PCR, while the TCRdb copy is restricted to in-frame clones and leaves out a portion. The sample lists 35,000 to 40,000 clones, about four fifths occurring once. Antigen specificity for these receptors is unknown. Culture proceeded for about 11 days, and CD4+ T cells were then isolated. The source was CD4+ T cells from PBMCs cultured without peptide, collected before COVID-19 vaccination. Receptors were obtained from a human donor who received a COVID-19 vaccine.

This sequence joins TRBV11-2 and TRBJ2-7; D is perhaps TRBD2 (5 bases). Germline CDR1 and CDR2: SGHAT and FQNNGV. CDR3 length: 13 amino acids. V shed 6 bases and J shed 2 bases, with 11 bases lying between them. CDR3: CASRVSGTYEQYF. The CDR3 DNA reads TGTGCCAGCAGGGTAAGCGGAACCTACGAGCAGTACTTC.

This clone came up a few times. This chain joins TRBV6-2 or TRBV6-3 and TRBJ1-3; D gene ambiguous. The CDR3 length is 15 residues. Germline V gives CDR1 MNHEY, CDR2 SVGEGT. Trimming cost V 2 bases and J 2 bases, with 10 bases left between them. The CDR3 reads CASSYGIFTGNTIYF. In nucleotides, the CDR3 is TGTGCCAGCAGTTACGGCATCTTTACTGGAAACACCATATATTTT.

The CDR3 reads CASSHLGRGADNSPLHF. The CDR3 DNA reads as TGCGCCAGCAGCCACCTTGGGCGGGGGGCGGATAATTCACCCCTCCACTTT. V usage is TRBV4-1 and J usage is TRBJ1-6; possibly TRBD1 for D (6 bases). CDR3 length: 17 amino acids. The V gene's germline CDR1 is MGHRA and CDR2 YSYEKL. V was pared by 3 bases and J by 5 bases, with 17 bases between.

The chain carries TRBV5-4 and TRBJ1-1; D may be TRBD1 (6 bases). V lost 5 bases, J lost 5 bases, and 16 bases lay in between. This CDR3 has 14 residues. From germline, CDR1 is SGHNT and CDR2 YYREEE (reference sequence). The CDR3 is CASRYREQVTEAFF. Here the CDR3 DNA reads TGTGCCAGCAGGTACAGGGAGCAAGTGACTGAAGCTTTCTTT. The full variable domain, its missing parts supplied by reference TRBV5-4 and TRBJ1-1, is ETGVTQSPTHLIKTRGQQVTLRCSSQSGHNTVSWYQQALGQGPQFIFQYYREEENGRGNFPPRFSGLQFPNYSSELNVNALELDDSALYLCASRYREQVTEAFFGQGTRLTVV.

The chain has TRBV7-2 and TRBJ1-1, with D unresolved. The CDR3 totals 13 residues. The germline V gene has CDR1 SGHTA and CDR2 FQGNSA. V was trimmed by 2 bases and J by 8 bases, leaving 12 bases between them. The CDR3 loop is CASSLRSADEAFF. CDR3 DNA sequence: TGTGCCAGCAGCTTACGGTCGGCGGACGAAGCTTTCTTT. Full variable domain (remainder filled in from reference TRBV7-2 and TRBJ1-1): GAGVSQSPSNKVTEKGKDVELRCDPISGHTALYWYRQSLGQGLEFLIYFQGNSAPDKSGLPSDRFSAERTGGSVSTLTIQRTQQEDSAVYLCASSLRSADEAFFGQGTRLTVV.

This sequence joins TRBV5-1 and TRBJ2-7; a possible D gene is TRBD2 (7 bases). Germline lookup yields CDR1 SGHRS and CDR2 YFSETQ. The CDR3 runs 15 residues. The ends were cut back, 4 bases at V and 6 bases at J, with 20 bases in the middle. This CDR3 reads CASSPTGTGGLEQYF. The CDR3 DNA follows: TGCGCCAGCAGCCCTACCGGGACGGGGGGCCTCGAGCAGTACTTC. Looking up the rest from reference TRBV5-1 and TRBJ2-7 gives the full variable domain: KAGVTQTPRYLIKTRGQQVTLSCSPISGHRSVSWYQQTPGQGLQFLFEYFSETQRNKGNFPGRFSGRQFSNSRSEMNVSTLELGDSALYLCASSPTGTGGLEQYFGPGTRLTVT.

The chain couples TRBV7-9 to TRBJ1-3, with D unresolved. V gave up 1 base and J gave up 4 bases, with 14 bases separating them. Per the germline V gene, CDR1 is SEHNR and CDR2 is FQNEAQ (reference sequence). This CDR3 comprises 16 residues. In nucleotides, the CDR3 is TGTGCCAGCAGCTTAGGGGAGGGTGAAGGCGGAAACACCATATATTTT. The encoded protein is CASSLGEGEGGNTIYF.

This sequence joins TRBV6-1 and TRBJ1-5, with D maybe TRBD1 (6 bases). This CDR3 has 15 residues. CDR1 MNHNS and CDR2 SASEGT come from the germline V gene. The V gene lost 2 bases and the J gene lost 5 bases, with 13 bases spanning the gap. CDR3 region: CASSEWGQRDQPQHF. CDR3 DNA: TGTGCCAGCAGTGAATGGGGGCAGAGAGATCAGCCCCAGCATTTT.

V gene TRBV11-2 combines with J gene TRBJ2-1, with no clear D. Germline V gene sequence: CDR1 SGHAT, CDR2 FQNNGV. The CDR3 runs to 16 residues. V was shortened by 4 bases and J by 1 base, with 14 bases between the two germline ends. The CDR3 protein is CASSSPRGKSYNEQFF. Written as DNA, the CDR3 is TGTGCCAGCAGCTCTCCACGAGGCAAGTCCTACAATGAGCAGTTCTTC.

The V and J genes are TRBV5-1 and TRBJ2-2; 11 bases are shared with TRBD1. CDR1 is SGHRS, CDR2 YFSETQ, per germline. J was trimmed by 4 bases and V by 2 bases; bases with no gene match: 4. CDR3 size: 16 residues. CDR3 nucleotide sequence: TGCGCCAGCAGCTTATCCGGGACAGGGGGCACCGGGGAGCTGTTTTTT. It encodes CASSLSGTGGTGELFF.

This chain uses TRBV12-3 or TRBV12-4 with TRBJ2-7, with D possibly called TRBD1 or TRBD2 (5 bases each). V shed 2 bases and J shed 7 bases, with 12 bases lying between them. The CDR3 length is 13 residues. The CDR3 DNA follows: TGTGCCAGCAGTTTAAACAGGTGGAGGGAGCAGTACTTC. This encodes CASSLNRWREQYF.

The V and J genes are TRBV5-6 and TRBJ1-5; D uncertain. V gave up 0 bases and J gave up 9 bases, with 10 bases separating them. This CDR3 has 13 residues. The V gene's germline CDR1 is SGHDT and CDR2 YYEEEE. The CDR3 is CASSLGIDGPQHF. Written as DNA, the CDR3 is TGTGCCAGCAGCTTGGGCATCGATGGGCCCCAGCATTTT.

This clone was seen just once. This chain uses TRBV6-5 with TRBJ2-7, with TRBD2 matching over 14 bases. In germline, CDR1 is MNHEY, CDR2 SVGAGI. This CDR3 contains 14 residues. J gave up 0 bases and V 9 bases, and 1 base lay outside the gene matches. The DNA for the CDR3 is TGTGCCAGTGGGACTAGCGGGAGCTCCTACGAGCAGTACTTC. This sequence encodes CASGTSGSSYEQYF.

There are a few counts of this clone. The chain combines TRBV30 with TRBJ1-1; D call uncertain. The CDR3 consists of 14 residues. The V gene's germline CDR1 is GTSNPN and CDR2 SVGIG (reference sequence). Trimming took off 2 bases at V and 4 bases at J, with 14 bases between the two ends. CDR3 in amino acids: CAWSPFSLTTEAFF. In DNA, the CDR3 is TGTGCCTGGAGTCCATTCAGTCTCACCACTGAAGCTTTCTTT.

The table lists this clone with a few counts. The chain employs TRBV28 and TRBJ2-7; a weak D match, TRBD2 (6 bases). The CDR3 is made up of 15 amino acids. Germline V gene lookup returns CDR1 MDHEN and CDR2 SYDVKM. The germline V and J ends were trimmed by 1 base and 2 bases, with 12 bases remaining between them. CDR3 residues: CASSLLGGNPYEQYF. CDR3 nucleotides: TGTGCCAGCAGTTTATTGGGCGGGAACCCCTACGAGCAGTACTTC.

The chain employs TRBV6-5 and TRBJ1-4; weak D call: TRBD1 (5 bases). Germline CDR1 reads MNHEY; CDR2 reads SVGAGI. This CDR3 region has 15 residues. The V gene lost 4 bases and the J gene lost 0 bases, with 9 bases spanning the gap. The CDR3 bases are TGTGCCAGCAGTTCGGACACCCCAACTAATGAAAAACTGTTTTTT. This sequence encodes CASSSDTPTNEKLFF.

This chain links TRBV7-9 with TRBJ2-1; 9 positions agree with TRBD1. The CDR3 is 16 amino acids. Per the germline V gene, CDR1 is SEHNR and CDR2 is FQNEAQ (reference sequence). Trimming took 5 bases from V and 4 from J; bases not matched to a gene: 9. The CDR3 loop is CASSPPRDRVYNEQFF. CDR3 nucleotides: TGTGCCAGCAGCCCCCCCCGGGACAGGGTTTACAATGAGCAGTTCTTC. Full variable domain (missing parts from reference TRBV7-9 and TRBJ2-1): DTGVSQNPRHKITKRGQNVTFRCDPISEHNRLYWYRQTLGQGPEFLTYFQNEAQLEKSRLLSDRFSAERPKGSFSTLEIQRTEQGDSAMYLCASSPPRDRVYNEQFFGPGTRLTVL.

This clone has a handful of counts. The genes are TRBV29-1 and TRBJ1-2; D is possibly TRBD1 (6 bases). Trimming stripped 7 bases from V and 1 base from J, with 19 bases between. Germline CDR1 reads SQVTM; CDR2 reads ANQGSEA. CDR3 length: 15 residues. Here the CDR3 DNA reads TGCAGCGCTTTGACAGGCACCTCATATAACTATGGCTACACCTTC. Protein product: CSALTGTSYNYGYTF.

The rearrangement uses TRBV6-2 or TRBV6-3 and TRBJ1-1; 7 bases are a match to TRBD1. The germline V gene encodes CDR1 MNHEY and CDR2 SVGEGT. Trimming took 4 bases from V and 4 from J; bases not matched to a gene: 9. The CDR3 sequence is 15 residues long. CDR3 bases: TGTGCCAGCAGTTTCCCGGACAGGTCGGGCACTGAAGCTTTCTTT. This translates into CASSFPDRSGTEAFF.

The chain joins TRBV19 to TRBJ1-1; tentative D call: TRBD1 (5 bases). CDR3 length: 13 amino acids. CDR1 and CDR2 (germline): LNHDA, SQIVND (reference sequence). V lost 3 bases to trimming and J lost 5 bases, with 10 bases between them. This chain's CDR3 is CASSMGRATEAFF. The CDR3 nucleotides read TGTGCCAGTAGTATGGGGCGGGCTACTGAAGCTTTCTTT.

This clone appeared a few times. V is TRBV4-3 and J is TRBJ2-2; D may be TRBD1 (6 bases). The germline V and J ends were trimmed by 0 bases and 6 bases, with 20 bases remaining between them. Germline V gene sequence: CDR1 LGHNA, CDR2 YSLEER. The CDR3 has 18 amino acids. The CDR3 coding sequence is TGCGCCAGCAGCCAAGATCCCCTCTACAGGGATAGCGCCGGGGAGCTGTTTTTT. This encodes CASSQDPLYRDSAGELFF.

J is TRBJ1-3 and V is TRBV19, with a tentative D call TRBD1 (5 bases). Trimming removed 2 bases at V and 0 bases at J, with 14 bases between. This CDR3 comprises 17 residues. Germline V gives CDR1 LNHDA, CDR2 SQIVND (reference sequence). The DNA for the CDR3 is TGTGCCAGTAGTATAACCACCGGGGCCCCCTCTGGAAACACCATATATTTT. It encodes CASSITTGAPSGNTIYF.

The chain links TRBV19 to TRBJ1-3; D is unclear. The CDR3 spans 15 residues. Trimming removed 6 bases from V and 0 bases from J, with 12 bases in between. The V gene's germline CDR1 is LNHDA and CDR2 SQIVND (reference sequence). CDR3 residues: CASRRGSISGNTIYF. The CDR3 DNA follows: TGTGCCAGTAGGAGAGGTTCAATCTCTGGAAACACCATATATTTT.

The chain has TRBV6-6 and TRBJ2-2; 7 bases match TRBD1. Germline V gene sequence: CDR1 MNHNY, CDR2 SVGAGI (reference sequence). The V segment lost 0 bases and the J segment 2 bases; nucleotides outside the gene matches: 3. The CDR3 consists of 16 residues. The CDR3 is CASSYSRQGNTGELFF. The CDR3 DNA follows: TGTGCCAGCAGTTACTCGAGACAGGGAAACACCGGGGAGCTGTTTTTT.

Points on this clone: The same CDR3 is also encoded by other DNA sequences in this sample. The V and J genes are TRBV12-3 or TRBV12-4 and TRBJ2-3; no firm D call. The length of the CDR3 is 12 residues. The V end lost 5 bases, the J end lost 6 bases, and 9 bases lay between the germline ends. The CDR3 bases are TGTGCCAGCAGTCCCTCCACTGATACGCAGTATTTT. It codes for CASSPSTDTQYF.

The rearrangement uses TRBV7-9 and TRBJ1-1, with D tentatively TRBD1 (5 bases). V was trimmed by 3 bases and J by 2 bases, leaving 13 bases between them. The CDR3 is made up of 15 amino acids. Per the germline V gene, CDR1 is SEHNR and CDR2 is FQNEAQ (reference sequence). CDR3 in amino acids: CASSLWDPINTEAFF. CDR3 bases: TGTGCCAGCAGCTTGTGGGACCCTATCAACACTGAAGCTTTCTTT.

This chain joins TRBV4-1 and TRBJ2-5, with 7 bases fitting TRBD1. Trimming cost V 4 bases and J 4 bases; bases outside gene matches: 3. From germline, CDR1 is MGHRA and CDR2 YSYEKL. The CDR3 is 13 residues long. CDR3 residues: CASSRGGVETQYF. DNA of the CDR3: TGCGCCAGCAGCCGAGGGGGCGTAGAGACCCAGTACTTC.

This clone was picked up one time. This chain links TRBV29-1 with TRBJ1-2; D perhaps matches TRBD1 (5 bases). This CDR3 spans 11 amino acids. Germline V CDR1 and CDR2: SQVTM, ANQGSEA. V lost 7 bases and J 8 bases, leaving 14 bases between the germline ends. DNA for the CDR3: TGCAGCGCCCAGGGTATGGGCGGCTACACCTTC. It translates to CSAQGMGGYTF.

CDR3 in amino acids: CASSFFSVWAGANVLTF. In DNA form, the CDR3 reads TGTGCCAGCAGCTTCTTCTCGGTGTGGGCTGGGGCCAACGTCCTGACTTTC. The rearrangement uses TRBV5-5 and TRBJ2-6; D unclear. V was shortened by 2 bases and J by 2 bases, with 14 bases between the two germline ends. CDR3 length: 17 residues. Germline values: CDR1 SGHKS, CDR2 YYEKEE (reference sequence).

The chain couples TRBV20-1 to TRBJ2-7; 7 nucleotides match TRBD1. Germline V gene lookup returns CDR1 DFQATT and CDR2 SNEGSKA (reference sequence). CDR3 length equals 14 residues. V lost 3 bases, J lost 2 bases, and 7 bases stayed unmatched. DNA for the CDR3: TGCAGTGCTAGTCCGGGACAGACCACCTACGAGCAGTACTTC. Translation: CSASPGQTTYEQYF.